The clone carrying this TCR beta chain was picked up many times. This record belongs to a study of metastatic and nonmetastatic thyroid tumors. About the research overall: The comparison covered peripheral blood and tumor or nodule tissue in malignant and benign thyroid patients.

MiXCR re-clonotyped the PCR reads for TCRdb. Counted here are some 20,000 clones, around 16% occurring once; the ten biggest clones make up around 18%. Thyroid surgery was preceded by no treatment in any patient. The CDR3 totals 16 residues. Germline values: CDR1 SGDLS, CDR2 YYNGEE. V lost 1 base and J 0 bases, leaving 10 bases between the germline ends. This chain links TRBV9 with TRBJ2-2, with TRBD1 as a possible D gene (5 bases). The specimen was blood. The source is a male donor with papillary thyroid cancer or a benign thyroid nodule (not recorded which). Some clones in this sample may be carry-over from other donors' samples. As DNA, the CDR3 is TGTGCCAGCAGCGTAAGTGAACAGGCGAACACCGGGGAGCTGTTTTTT. Translated: CASSVSEQANTGELFF.